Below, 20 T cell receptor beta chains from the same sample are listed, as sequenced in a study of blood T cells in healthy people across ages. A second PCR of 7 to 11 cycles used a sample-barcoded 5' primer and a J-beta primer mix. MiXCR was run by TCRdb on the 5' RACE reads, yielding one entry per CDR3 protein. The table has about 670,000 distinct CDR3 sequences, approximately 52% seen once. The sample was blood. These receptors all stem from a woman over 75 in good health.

The CDR3 DNA sequence: TGTGCCAGCAGTCGAAACCCAGGAGGCGGCTACACCTTC. Amino acids: CASSRNPGGGYTF. The chain combines TRBV6-5 with TRBJ1-2; no definite D call. Germline values: CDR1 MNHEY, CDR2 SVGAGI. V was shortened by 5 bases and J by 8 bases, with 15 bases between the two germline ends. This CDR3 comprises 13 residues.

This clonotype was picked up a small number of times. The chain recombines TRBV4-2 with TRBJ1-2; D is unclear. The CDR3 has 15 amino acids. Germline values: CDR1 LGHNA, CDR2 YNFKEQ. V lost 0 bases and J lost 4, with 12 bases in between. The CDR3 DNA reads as TGTGCCAGCAGCCAAGATAAAGGTGCCCCCTATGGCTACACCTTC. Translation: CASSQDKGAPYGYTF.

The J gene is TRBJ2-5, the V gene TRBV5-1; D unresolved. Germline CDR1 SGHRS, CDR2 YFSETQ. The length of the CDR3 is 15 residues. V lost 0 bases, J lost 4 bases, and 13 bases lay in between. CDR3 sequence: CASSLVWNQAETQYF. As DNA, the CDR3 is TGCGCCAGCAGCTTGGTGTGGAACCAGGCAGAGACCCAGTACTTC.

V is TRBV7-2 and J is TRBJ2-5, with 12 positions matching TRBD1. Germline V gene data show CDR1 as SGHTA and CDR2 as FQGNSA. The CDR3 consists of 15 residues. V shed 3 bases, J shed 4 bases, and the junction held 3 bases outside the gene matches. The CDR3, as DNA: TGTGCCAGCAGCTTCCTGGGACAGGGGGCAGAGACCCAGTACTTC. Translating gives CASSFLGQGAETQYF.

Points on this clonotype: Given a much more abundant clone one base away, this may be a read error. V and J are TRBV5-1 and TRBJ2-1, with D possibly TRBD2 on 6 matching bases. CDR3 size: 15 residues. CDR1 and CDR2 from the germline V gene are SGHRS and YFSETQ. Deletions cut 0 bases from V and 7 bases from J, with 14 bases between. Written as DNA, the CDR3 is TGCGCCAGCAGCTTGGGGAGGGAGCGTTGGAATGAGCAGTTCTTC. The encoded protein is CASSLGRERWNEQFF.

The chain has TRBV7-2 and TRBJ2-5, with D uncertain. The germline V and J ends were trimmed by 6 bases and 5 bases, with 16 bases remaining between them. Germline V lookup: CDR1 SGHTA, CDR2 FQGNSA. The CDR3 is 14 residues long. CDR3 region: CASSYQSGRETQYF. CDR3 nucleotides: TGTGCCAGCAGTTACCAATCGGGCCGCGAGACCCAGTACTTC.

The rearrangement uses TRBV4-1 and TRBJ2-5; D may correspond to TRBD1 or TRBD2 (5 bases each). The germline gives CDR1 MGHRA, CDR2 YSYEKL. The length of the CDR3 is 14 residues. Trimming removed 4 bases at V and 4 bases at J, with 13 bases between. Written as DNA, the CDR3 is TGCGCCAGCAGCCCTGGGACCACCCGAGAGACCCAGTACTTC. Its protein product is CASSPGTTRETQYF.

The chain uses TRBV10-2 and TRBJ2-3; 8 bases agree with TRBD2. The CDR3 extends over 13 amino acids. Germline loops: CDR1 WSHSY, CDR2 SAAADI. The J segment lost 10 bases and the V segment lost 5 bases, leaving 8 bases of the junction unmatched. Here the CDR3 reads CASSTSGPGAQYF. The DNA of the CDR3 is TGCGCCAGCAGTACTAGCGGACCCGGGGCGCAGTATTTT.

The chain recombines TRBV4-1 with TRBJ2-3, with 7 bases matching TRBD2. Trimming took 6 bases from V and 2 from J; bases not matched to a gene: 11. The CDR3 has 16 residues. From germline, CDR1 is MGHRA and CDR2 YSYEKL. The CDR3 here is CASSPVAGPYTDTQYF. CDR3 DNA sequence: TGCGCCAGCAGTCCAGTAGCGGGCCCTTACACAGATACGCAGTATTTT.

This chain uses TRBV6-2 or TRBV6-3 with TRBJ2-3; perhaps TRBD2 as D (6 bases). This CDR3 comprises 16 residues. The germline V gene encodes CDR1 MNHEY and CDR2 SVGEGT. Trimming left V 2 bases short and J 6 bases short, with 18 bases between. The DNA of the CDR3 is TGTGCCAGCAGTTACGTGAAGGGAGGCTTCCCGGATACGCAGTATTTT. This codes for CASSYVKGGFPDTQYF.

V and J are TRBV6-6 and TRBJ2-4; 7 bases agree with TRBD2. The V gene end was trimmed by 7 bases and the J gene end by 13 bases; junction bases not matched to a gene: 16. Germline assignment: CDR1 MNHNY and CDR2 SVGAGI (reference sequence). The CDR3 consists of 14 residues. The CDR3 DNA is TGTGCCAGCAAGGTAGCGGGCCTCTACAATGAGCAGTACTTC. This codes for CASKVAGLYNEQYF.

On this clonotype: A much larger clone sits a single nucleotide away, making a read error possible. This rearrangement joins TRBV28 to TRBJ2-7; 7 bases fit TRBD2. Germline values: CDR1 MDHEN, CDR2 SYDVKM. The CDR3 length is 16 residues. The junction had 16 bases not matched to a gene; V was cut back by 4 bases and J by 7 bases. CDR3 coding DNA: TGTGCCAGCAGTTCCCCCTGGGGGGGGGAGGGCTTTGAGCAGTACTTC. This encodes CASSSPWGGEGFEQYF.

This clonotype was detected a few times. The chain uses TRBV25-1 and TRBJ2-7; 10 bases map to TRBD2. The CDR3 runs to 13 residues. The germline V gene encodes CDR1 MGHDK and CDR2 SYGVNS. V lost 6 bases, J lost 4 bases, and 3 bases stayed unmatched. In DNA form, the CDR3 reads TGTGCCAGCAGGCCTAGCGGGGGTTACGAGCAGTACTTC. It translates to CASRPSGGYEQYF.

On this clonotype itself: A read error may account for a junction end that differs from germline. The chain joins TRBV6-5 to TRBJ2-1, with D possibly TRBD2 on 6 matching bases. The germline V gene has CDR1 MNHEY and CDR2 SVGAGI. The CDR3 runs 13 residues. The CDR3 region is CASTRDSDNEQFF. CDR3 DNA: TGTGCCAGCACCAGGGACTCCGACAATGAGCAGTTCTTC.

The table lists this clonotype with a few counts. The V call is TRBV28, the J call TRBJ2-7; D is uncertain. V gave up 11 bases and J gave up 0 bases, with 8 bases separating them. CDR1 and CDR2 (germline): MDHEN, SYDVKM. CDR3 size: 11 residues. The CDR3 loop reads CAGEHSYEQYF. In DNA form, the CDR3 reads TGTGCCGGCGAACACTCCTACGAGCAGTACTTC.

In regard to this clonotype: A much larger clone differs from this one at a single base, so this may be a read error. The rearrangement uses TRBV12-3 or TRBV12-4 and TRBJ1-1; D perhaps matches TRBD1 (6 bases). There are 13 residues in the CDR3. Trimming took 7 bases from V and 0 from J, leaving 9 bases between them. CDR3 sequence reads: CASKGQLNTEAFF. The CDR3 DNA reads TGTGCCAGCAAAGGACAGTTGAACACTGAAGCTTTCTTT.

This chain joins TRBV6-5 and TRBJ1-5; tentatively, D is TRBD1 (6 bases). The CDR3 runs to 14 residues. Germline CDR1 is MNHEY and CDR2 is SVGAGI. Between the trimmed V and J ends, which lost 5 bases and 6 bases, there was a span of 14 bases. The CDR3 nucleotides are TGTGCCAGCAGTACCTCAGGGGCCAGTCAGCCCCAGCATTTT. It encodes CASSTSGASQPQHF.

The CDR3 nucleotides are TGCAGTGCGGGGACTAGCGGGAGTACCTACGAGCAGTACTTC. Translation gives CSAGTSGSTYEQYF. V usage is TRBV20-1 and J usage is TRBJ2-7; 14 nucleotides align to TRBD2. From germline, CDR1 is DFQATT and CDR2 SNEGSKA (reference sequence). The CDR3 spans 14 residues. V lost 6 bases to trimming and J lost 2 bases; unmatched junction nucleotides: 3.

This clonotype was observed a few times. This CDR3 is CASSSGLAGTYNEQFF. The CDR3 DNA is TGCGCCAGCAGCTCCGGACTAGCGGGAACCTACAATGAGCAGTTCTTC. The rearrangement joins TRBV5-1 to TRBJ2-1; 12 positions agree with TRBD2. J was trimmed by 2 bases and V by 3 bases; bases with no gene match: 3. Germline lookup yields CDR1 SGHRS and CDR2 YFSETQ. The CDR3 has 16 residues.

The CDR3 DNA is TGCGCCAGCAGCTTGGAAGGGACAGGCTACAACTATGGCTACACCTTC. This codes for CASSLEGTGYNYGYTF. The chain recombines TRBV5-1 with TRBJ1-2, with 8 bases aligning to TRBD1. The germline V gene encodes CDR1 SGHRS and CDR2 YFSETQ. The CDR3 is 16 residues long. V dropped 0 bases and J dropped 2; count of bases not matched to a gene: 6.